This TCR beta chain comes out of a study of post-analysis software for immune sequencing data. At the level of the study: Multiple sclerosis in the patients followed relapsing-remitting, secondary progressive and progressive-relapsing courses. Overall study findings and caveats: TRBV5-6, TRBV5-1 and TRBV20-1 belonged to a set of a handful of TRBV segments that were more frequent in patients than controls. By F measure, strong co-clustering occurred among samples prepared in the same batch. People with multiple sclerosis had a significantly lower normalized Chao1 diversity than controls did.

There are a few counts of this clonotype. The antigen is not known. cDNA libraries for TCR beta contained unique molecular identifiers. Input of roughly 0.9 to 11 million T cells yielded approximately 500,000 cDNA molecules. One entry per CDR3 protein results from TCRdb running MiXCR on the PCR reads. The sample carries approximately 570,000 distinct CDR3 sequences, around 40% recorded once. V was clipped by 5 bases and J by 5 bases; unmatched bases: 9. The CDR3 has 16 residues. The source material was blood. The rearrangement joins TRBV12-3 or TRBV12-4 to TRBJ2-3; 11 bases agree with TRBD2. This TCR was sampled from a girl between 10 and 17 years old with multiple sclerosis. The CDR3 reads CASSPRVAGGGDTQYF. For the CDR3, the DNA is TGTGCCAGCAGTCCCCGGGTAGCGGGGGGGGGAGATACGCAGTATTTT.